This T cell receptor (beta chain) comes out of a study of T cell responses to AZD1222 COVID-19 vaccine. CDR1 and CDR2 (germline): SGHRS, YFSETQ. The CDR3 is 14 amino acids. Unmatched junction bases numbered 8, after V lost 4 bases and J lost 8 bases. Regarding this clone: Its antigen is not known.

Study-wide results and limits: The repertoires were collected only after the peak T cell response. Across spike, vaccine-associated CD4 TCRs were found, dominant at 160-218 and 743-854. An increase in Spike-specific TCR breadth and depth was observed after two AZD1222 doses. Donors skewed white British and female; clonal diversity was possibly underestimated.

Profiled with immunoSEQ multiplex PCR; TCRdb holds only in-frame clones, not every one. Seen in this sample are about 140,000 clones; the ten most common clones hold about 2.2%. The chain recombines TRBV5-1 with TRBJ1-4; 7 bases line up with TRBD1. The sample consisted of peripheral blood. The receptor was derived from an adult in good health. CDR3 in DNA: TGCGCCAGCAGCCGACAGGGAGCGGGCGAAAAACTGTTTTTT. Amino acid sequence: CASSRQGAGEKLFF.